This entry features one TCR beta chain sequence. These data originate in a study of early T cells in non-severe SARS-CoV-2 infection. As for the study in general: The input, bulk RNA from unsorted whole blood, was sequenced, and chains were unpaired.

Attachment of unique molecular identifiers was made to individual cDNA molecules. One entry per CDR3 protein results from TCRdb running MiXCR on the 5' RACE reads. Of about 80,000 distinct CDR3 sequences detected, roughly 13% appear once; the ten largest clones hold about 1%. V lost 0 bases, J lost 2 bases, and 8 bases lay in between. The germline CDR1 and CDR2 sequences are SQVTM and ANQGSEA. The CDR3 runs 13 residues. This sequence originates from an adult who was a healthcare worker with PCR-confirmed SARS-CoV-2 infection or an uninfected control (not recorded which). The chain carries TRBV29-1 and TRBJ2-7; no reliable D call. The sample was whole blood. The CDR3, as DNA: TGCAGCGTTGAAGATCGGGCAACCTACGAGCAGTACTTC. This codes for CSVEDRATYEQYF.